This TCR beta chain was retrieved from a study of a mutant IDH1 vaccine in newly diagnosed glioma. Concerning this clone itself: The antigen remains undetermined.

Time point: baseline, week 1 (first vaccination visit). Sample treatment: pre-vaccination baseline after standard-of-care therapy. New IDH1-mutant, ATRX-lost WHO grade 3 or 4 astrocytomas occurred in donors. Germline CDR1 reads SGHVS; CDR2 reads FNYEAQ. The length of the CDR3 is 14 residues. V lost 7 bases, J lost 2 bases, and 9 bases lay in between. Study results and limitations: Changes in top peripheral clonotypes did not appear linked to pseudoprogression.

The table came from immunoSEQ multiplex PCR; TCRdb's copy has only in-frame clones and leaves some out. The table records tens of thousands of clones, 80% to 90% of them present only once. The receptor comes from a woman between 50 and 59 years old with glioma. The chain is built from TRBV7-6 and TRBJ2-6; D perhaps matches TRBD2 (5 bases). The source material was PBMCs, sampled from a glioma patient treated with radiotherapy, temozolomide or both. CDR3 nucleotide sequence: TGTGCCAGCATCAGAGGGACTGGGGCCAACGTCCTGACTTTC. Translating it yields CASIRGTGANVLTF. Drawing the rest from reference TRBV7-6 and TRBJ2-6, the complete variable domain is GAGVSQSPRYKVTKRGQDVALRCDPISGHVSLYWYRQALGQGPEFLTYFNYEAQQDKSGLPNDRFSAERPEGSISTLTIQRTEQRDSAMYRCASIRGTGANVLTFGAGSRLTVL.